This passage covers 28 T cell receptor beta chains from one sample sequenced in a study of shared clonotypes between healthy human individuals. In the naive CD8 group, cells lacked CD45RO and were positively selected for CCR7, so terminally differentiated effector memory CD45RA+ cells were left out. TCRdb keeps only in-frame clones here, not all; method: immunoSEQ multiplex PCR. The sample shows 550,000 to 650,000 clones, 96% of them seen only once. The sample comprised naive CD8+ T cells sorted from blood. Receptors originate from a woman between 25 and 40 years old in good health.

Of note for this clone: Other DNA sequences in the same sample also yield this CDR3. This chain links TRBV6-5 with TRBJ2-7; D not certain. CDR1 and CDR2 from the germline V gene are MNHEY and SVGAGI. The length of the CDR3 is 13 residues. Trimming took 0 bases from V and 2 from J, leaving 5 bases between them. CDR3 sequence (DNA): TGTGCCAGCAGTTACTCGGGCGCCTACGAGCAGTACTTC. Translation gives CASSYSGAYEQYF.

The V and J genes are TRBV6-5 and TRBJ1-5; D ambiguous. CDR3 size: 15 residues. CDR1 and CDR2 from the germline V gene are MNHEY and SVGAGI. V gave up 5 bases and J gave up 0 bases, with 11 bases separating them. The CDR3 region is CASSPYENSNQPQHF. In DNA form, the CDR3 reads TGTGCCAGCAGTCCCTATGAGAATAGCAATCAGCCCCAGCATTTT.

The chain recombines TRBV29-1 with TRBJ1-1, with D unresolved. Germline CDR1 is SQVTM and CDR2 is ANQGSEA. There are 13 residues in the CDR3. Deletions cut 7 bases from V and 5 bases from J, with 17 bases between. The DNA of the CDR3 is TGCAGCGAGCATCCCTTCGGTGGGACTGAAGCTTTCTTT. Translation: CSEHPFGGTEAFF.

This rearrangement joins TRBV28 to TRBJ2-7, with D possibly matching TRBD2 (6 bases). There are 16 residues in the CDR3. Germline loops: CDR1 MDHEN, CDR2 SYDVKM. V was pared by 5 bases and J by 3 bases, with 20 bases between. For the CDR3, the DNA is TGTGCCAGCAGTCCCAGTGCGGGACTTTCTAACTACGAGCAGTACTTC. Its protein product is CASSPSAGLSNYEQYF.

The genes are TRBV9 and TRBJ2-3; D gene uncertain. The V end was cut by 4 bases, the J end by 1 base, with 4 bases between. This CDR3 is built from 12 residues. Germline loops: CDR1 SGDLS, CDR2 YYNGEE. In nucleotides, the CDR3 is TGTGCCAGCAGCCCTGGCACAGATACGCAGTATTTT. Residues: CASSPGTDTQYF.

The J gene is TRBJ2-7, the V gene TRBV14; 7 positions match TRBD2. V gave up 0 bases and J gave up 6 bases; unmatched junction bases: 8. The CDR3 is 15 residues long. Germline V gene lookup returns CDR1 SGHDN and CDR2 FVKESK. DNA for the CDR3: TGTGCCAGCAGCCAAGATCGGGCGGGACTACTCGAGCAGTACTTC. It encodes CASSQDRAGLLEQYF.

This clone was recorded once. Other DNA sequences in this specimen translate into the identical CDR3. The CDR3 is CASSLETYEQYF. CDR3 nucleotide sequence: TGTGCCAGCAGCTTGGAGACTTACGAGCAGTACTTC. The chain couples TRBV7-9 to TRBJ2-7; D not certain. V dropped 3 bases and J dropped 4 bases, with 7 bases sitting between them. CDR1 and CDR2 (germline): SEHNR, FQNEAQ (reference sequence). The length of the CDR3 is 12 residues.

The chain couples TRBV6-5 to TRBJ2-7; tentative D call: TRBD1 (7 bases). Germline CDR1 reads MNHEY; CDR2 reads SVGAGI. Trimming left V 3 bases short and J 4 bases short, with 13 bases between. The CDR3 contains 14 residues. CDR3 coding DNA: TGTGCCAGCAGTTATACAGGGGAGGCGTACGAGCAGTACTTC. Protein sequence: CASSYTGEAYEQYF.

This clone was observed once. CDR3 loop: CASSSGQGRDTQYF. The CDR3 bases are TGTGCCAGCAGCTCGGGACAGGGTCGAGATACGCAGTATTTT. The chain joins TRBV2 to TRBJ2-3; 9 nucleotides align to TRBD1. Losses at the gene ends were 6 bases for V and 5 bases for J; bases not matched to a gene: 6. CDR1 SNHLY and CDR2 FYNNEI come from the germline V gene. The CDR3 extends over 14 amino acids.

V and J are TRBV4-1 and TRBJ1-2; 7 positions agree with TRBD1. The CDR3 extends over 15 amino acids. From germline, CDR1 is MGHRA and CDR2 YSYEKL. Trimming cost V 2 bases and J 8 bases; bases outside gene matches: 11. CDR3 protein: CASSQSDRAVGGYTF. CDR3 sequence (DNA): TGCGCCAGCAGCCAAAGCGACAGGGCCGTGGGGGGCTACACCTTC.

The V call is TRBV19, the J call TRBJ2-7, with 9 bases fitting TRBD2. V shed 2 bases and J 0 bases; nucleotides not matched to a gene: 5. This CDR3 has 16 amino acids. The germline V gene has CDR1 LNHDA and CDR2 SQIVND (reference sequence). This CDR3 is CASSIRAGGFSYEQYF. The CDR3, as DNA: TGTGCCAGTAGTATAAGAGCGGGAGGTTTCTCCTACGAGCAGTACTTC. The complete variable domain, with remaining parts taken from reference TRBV19 and TRBJ2-7, reads DGGITQSPKYLFRKEGQNVTLSCEQNLNHDAMYWYRQDPGQGLRLIYYSQIVNDFQKGDIAEGYSVSREKKESFPLTVTSAQKNPTAFYLCASSIRAGGFSYEQYFGPGTRLTVT.

The V call is TRBV28, the J call TRBJ2-7, with 9 positions matching TRBD1. This CDR3 has 14 amino acids. Trimming cost V 4 bases and J 5 bases; bases outside gene matches: 6. Germline V gives CDR1 MDHEN, CDR2 SYDVKM. The CDR3 DNA sequence: TGTGCCAGCAGTTCCGGGACAGGGAGCCACGAGCAGTACTTC. Encoded protein: CASSSGTGSHEQYF.

The chain combines TRBV13 with TRBJ1-1, with a possible D match to TRBD1 (5 bases). Per the germline V gene, CDR1 is PRHDT and CDR2 is FYEKMQ (reference sequence). The CDR3 loop spans 14 amino acids. The V end was cut by 5 bases, the J end by 0 bases, with 10 bases between. CDR3 amino acids: CASSDSTMNTEAFF. In nucleotides, the CDR3 is TGTGCCAGCAGCGACAGCACAATGAACACTGAAGCTTTCTTT.

This clone turned up a few times. This sequence joins TRBV6-5 and TRBJ1-1; the D gene is possibly TRBD1 (5 bases). V gave up 0 bases and J gave up 8 bases, with 10 bases separating them. The CDR3 has 13 amino acids. The germline V gene has CDR1 MNHEY and CDR2 SVGAGI. The CDR3 nucleotides read TGTGCCAGCAGTTACTCGGGGACCGCCGAAGCTTTCTTT. Amino acids: CASSYSGTAEAFF.

The J gene is TRBJ2-7, the V gene TRBV7-8; D is perhaps TRBD2 (5 bases). V lost 6 bases and J 7 bases, leaving 10 bases between the germline ends. CDR3 size: 11 residues. The V gene's germline CDR1 is SGHVS and CDR2 FQNEAQ. CDR3 loop: CASRSRGEQYF. The CDR3 coding sequence is TGTGCCAGCAGATCCCGGGGAGAGCAGTACTTC.

This clone was found once. This chain joins TRBV7-2 and TRBJ1-1; no definite D call. This CDR3 region has 11 residues. Germline loops: CDR1 SGHTA, CDR2 FQGNSA. V gave up 8 bases and J gave up 3 bases, with 7 bases separating them. CDR3 DNA sequence: TGTGCCAGCTCTCAGTACACTGAAGCTTTCTTT. As protein: CASSQYTEAFF.

The gene calls are TRBV27 and TRBJ1-5, with 8 bases fitting TRBD1. Germline lookup yields CDR1 MNHEY and CDR2 SMNVEV (reference sequence). CDR3 size: 15 residues. V shed 0 bases, J shed 6 bases, and the junction held 4 bases outside the gene matches. CDR3 loop: CASSLSGQGRQPQHF. The CDR3 DNA follows: TGTGCCAGCAGTTTATCCGGACAGGGTCGTCAGCCCCAGCATTTT.

The chain joins TRBV5-1 to TRBJ2-1; D possibly corresponds to TRBD2 (7 bases). Trimming left V 3 bases short and J 6 bases short, with 22 bases between. The CDR3 is 17 residues long. Germline CDR1 is SGHRS and CDR2 is YFSETQ. The CDR3 spells CASSWEGGTTLLNEQFF. As DNA, the CDR3 is TGCGCCAGCAGCTGGGAGGGAGGGACAACCCTGCTCAATGAGCAGTTCTTC.

The gene calls are TRBV19 and TRBJ2-7; D is tentatively TRBD1 or TRBD2 (5 bases each). In germline, CDR1 is LNHDA, CDR2 SQIVND (reference sequence). This CDR3 region has 18 residues. V lost 7 bases and J 3 bases, leaving 28 bases between the germline ends. The CDR3 coding sequence is TGTGCCAGTACCCCGGGGCCCCCCGGGACGGAGAGAAACTACGAGCAGTACTTC. Its protein product is CASTPGPPGTERNYEQYF.

The chain links TRBV4-1 to TRBJ1-5; D not resolved. Germline lookup yields CDR1 MGHRA and CDR2 YSYEKL. Trimming took 4 bases from V and 5 from J, leaving 9 bases between them. The CDR3 spans 13 residues. The DNA of the CDR3 is TGCGCCAGCAGCCTTGGACGGTATCAGCCCCAGCATTTT. Translated: CASSLGRYQPQHF.

The gene calls are TRBV14 and TRBJ1-4; D gene ambiguous. V lost 0 bases and J 0 bases, leaving 8 bases between the germline ends. The CDR3 totals 16 residues. The germline V gene has CDR1 SGHDN and CDR2 FVKESK. CDR3 region: CASSQDEVPTNEKLFF. The CDR3 nucleotides are TGTGCCAGCAGCCAAGATGAAGTCCCAACTAATGAAAAACTGTTTTTT.

This rearrangement joins TRBV29-1 to TRBJ2-3, with D possibly TRBD2 on 6 matching bases. Between the trimmed V and J ends, which lost 4 bases and 2 bases, there was a span of 16 bases. Looked up from germline, CDR1 is SQVTM and CDR2 is ANQGSEA. CDR3 length equals 15 residues. The CDR3 loop is CSVVGFGGDTDTQYF. The DNA for the CDR3 is TGCAGCGTTGTGGGTTTCGGCGGGGACACAGATACGCAGTATTTT.

The chain has TRBV5-1 and TRBJ1-2; D is ambiguous. Germline loops: CDR1 SGHRS, CDR2 YFSETQ. V was trimmed by 2 bases and J by 5 bases, leaving 19 bases between them. CDR3 length equals 16 residues. For the CDR3, the DNA is TGCGCCAGCAGCTTATCCCCTGGGGTCCAGCTTTATGGCTACACCTTC. It yields the protein CASSLSPGVQLYGYTF.

V and J are TRBV6-5 and TRBJ2-7; no reliable D call. CDR3 length equals 15 residues. V shed 2 bases and J shed 0 bases, with 11 bases lying between them. CDR1 is MNHEY and CDR2 is SVGAGI in the germline V gene. CDR3 protein: CASSYDEDASYEQYF. The CDR3 DNA reads as TGTGCCAGCAGTTACGATGAAGACGCCTCCTACGAGCAGTACTTC.

The chain has TRBV4-1 and TRBJ2-7, with D possibly TRBD1 on 7 matching bases. Germline V gene lookup returns CDR1 MGHRA and CDR2 YSYEKL. The CDR3 is made up of 16 amino acids. Trimming left V 0 bases short and J 2 bases short, with 14 bases between. Here the CDR3 DNA reads TGCGCCAGCAGCCAAGAGGGGGGACAGAAACCCTACGAGCAGTACTTC. Protein: CASSQEGGQKPYEQYF.

The V gene is TRBV30, the J gene TRBJ2-7; D tentatively reads TRBD1 or TRBD2 (5 bases each). Germline V gene data show CDR1 as GTSNPN and CDR2 as SVGIG (reference sequence). Trimming took off 0 bases at V and 4 bases at J, with 10 bases between the two ends. The CDR3 has 13 residues. CDR3 protein: CAWSVGTPYEQYF. CDR3 bases: TGTGCCTGGAGTGTAGGGACCCCATACGAGCAGTACTTC.

The V call is TRBV28, the J call TRBJ1-2; D is possibly TRBD1 (5 bases). Germline V gene lookup returns CDR1 MDHEN and CDR2 SYDVKM. The CDR3 covers 13 residues. V lost 2 bases and J lost 2, with 6 bases in between. CDR3 in amino acids: CASSLRQNYGYTF. The CDR3 DNA reads TGTGCCAGCAGTTTACGACAGAACTATGGCTACACCTTC.

This clone is a singleton in its sample. The J gene is TRBJ2-3, the V gene TRBV13; 8 nucleotides align to TRBD2. Germline CDR1 reads PRHDT; CDR2 reads FYEKMQ (reference sequence). This CDR3 is 15 amino acids long. V dropped 3 bases and J dropped 2; count of bases not matched to a gene: 4. CDR3 bases: TGTGCCAGCAGCTTCGGAGCGGGGGACACAGATACGCAGTATTTT. Protein product: CASSFGAGDTDTQYF.